The 26 T cell receptor beta chains presented below share a single source sample, sequenced in a study of T cells in Graves' hyperthyroidism and ophthalmopathy. TCR beta CDR3 regions were amplified from RNA. The HTBI primer set served for first-round RT-PCR of the TCR CDR3. TCRdb re-called the multiplex PCR reads with MiXCR, one entry per CDR3 protein. The sample lists about 420,000 distinct CDR3 sequences, approximately 15% occurring once. The sequenced sample was blood. These TCRs come from a woman aged 18 to 35 with Graves' hyperthyroidism.

In its sample, this clonotype was seen many times. The rearrangement links TRBV5-6 to TRBJ1-5; 8 positions agree with TRBD1. The trim removed 4 bases at V and 6 bases at J, leaving 9 bases unmatched. The CDR3 length is 15 residues. From germline, CDR1 is SGHDT and CDR2 YYEEEE. The CDR3 protein is CASSPRRGPGQPQHF. CDR3 sequence (DNA): TGTGCCAGCAGCCCGCGCAGGGGGCCGGGTCAGCCCCAGCATTTT.

Points on this clonotype: This may arise from a read error, as a much more abundant clone is one base away. The chain joins TRBV10-3 to TRBJ2-2; 8 bases fit TRBD1. This CDR3 has 14 residues. Germline loops: CDR1 ENHRY, CDR2 SYGVKD. The V gene end was trimmed by 11 bases and the J gene end by 4 bases; junction bases not matched to a gene: 9. In DNA, the CDR3 is TGTGCCGCCCAACGGACAGGGAGCACCGGGGAGCTGTTTTTT. This gives the protein CAAQRTGSTGELFF.

This clonotype has at least ten counts. J is TRBJ2-7 and V is TRBV20-1, with 7 bases aligning to TRBD2. There are 13 residues in the CDR3. The germline V gene encodes CDR1 DFQATT and CDR2 SNEGSKA (reference sequence). Unmatched junction bases numbered 1, after V lost 1 base and J lost 1 base. Here the CDR3 reads CSARVRGSYEQYF. In DNA form, the CDR3 reads TGCAGTGCTAGAGTGCGGGGGTCCTACGAGCAGTACTTC.

This clonotype occurred many times. The V and J genes are TRBV7-9 and TRBJ2-2; no firm D call. Germline lookup yields CDR1 SEHNR and CDR2 FQNEAQ (reference sequence). V gave up 3 bases and J gave up 4 bases, with 9 bases separating them. The CDR3 covers 14 residues. The CDR3, as DNA: TGTGCCAGCAGCTTGGTACTGGGCACCGGGGAGCTGTTTTTT. Its protein is CASSLVLGTGELFF.

J is TRBJ2-7 and V is TRBV30; 8 positions match TRBD1. Germline CDR1 is GTSNPN and CDR2 is SVGIG (reference sequence). The V segment lost 3 bases and the J segment 6 bases; nucleotides outside the gene matches: 7. The CDR3 loop spans 13 amino acids. CDR3 DNA sequence: TGTGCCTGGAGCTACGGACAGGGCACCGAGCAGTACTTC. This gives the protein CAWSYGQGTEQYF.

This clonotype was observed at least ten times. In DNA, the CDR3 is TGTGCCAGCAGCCAAGTCGCAGGCCTAACCAATGAGCAGTTCTTC. Translation gives CASSQVAGLTNEQFF. The chain uses TRBV3-1 and TRBJ2-1, with D uncertain. The V gene lost 1 base and the J gene lost 6 bases, with 13 bases spanning the gap. Germline CDR1 and CDR2: LGHDT and YNNKEL (reference sequence). The CDR3 is 15 amino acids.

This clonotype turned up a few times. The V gene is TRBV5-1, the J gene TRBJ2-5, with D tentatively TRBD2 (5 bases). The CDR3 contains 14 residues. The germline V gene has CDR1 SGHRS and CDR2 YFSETQ. V shed 2 bases and J shed 4 bases, with 12 bases lying between them. The CDR3 nucleotides are TGCGCCAGCAGCTTCCCAGCGGTGGGAGAGACCCAGTACTTC. Its protein is CASSFPAVGETQYF.

For the CDR3, the DNA is TGTGCCAGCAGTAAGCAGGGGACACAAGAGACCCAGTACTTC. Translating gives CASSKQGTQETQYF. The V gene is TRBV25-1, the J gene TRBJ2-5; possibly TRBD1 for D (6 bases). From germline, CDR1 is MGHDK and CDR2 SYGVNS. Trimming took off 5 bases at V and 2 bases at J, with 12 bases between the two ends. The CDR3 has 14 amino acids.

There are many counts of this clonotype. The rearrangement links TRBV29-1 to TRBJ2-3; tentative D call: TRBD2 (6 bases). The CDR3 extends over 14 amino acids. CDR1 is SQVTM and CDR2 is ANQGSEA in the germline V gene. Trimming left V 7 bases short and J 0 bases short, with 14 bases between. CDR3 nucleotides: TGCAGCGGGGCTAGCGATACTAGCACAGATACGCAGTATTTT. This sequence encodes CSGASDTSTDTQYF.

This clonotype occurred many times. The chain employs TRBV28 and TRBJ2-1; weak D call: TRBD2 (6 bases). The CDR3 length is 16 residues. Trimming left V 1 base short and J 1 base short, with 11 bases between. Germline V gene sequence: CDR1 MDHEN, CDR2 SYDVKM. The chain's CDR3 is CASSLFKRASYNEQFF. The CDR3 DNA follows: TGTGCCAGCAGTTTATTCAAGCGGGCGTCCTACAATGAGCAGTTCTTC.

Ten or more counts support this clonotype. The V gene is TRBV5-4, the J gene TRBJ2-5; D possibly corresponds to TRBD1 (6 bases). This CDR3 is 14 amino acids long. From germline, CDR1 is SGHNT and CDR2 YYREEE (reference sequence). Between the trimmed V and J ends, which lost 2 bases and 2 bases, there was a span of 10 bases. The CDR3 region is CASSFRDTQETQYF. DNA for the CDR3: TGTGCCAGCAGCTTTCGGGACACTCAAGAGACCCAGTACTTC.

On this clonotype itself: Relative to the germline gene, one junction end is altered; a read error may explain this. This chain joins TRBV2 and TRBJ2-3, with D possibly being TRBD1 (5 bases). The CDR3 totals 15 residues. Germline CDR1 SNHLY, CDR2 FYNNEI. CDR3 amino acids: CTSRSGLPSADTQYF. The CDR3 coding sequence is TGTACCAGCAGATCAGGGCTGCCCAGCGCAGATACGCAGTATTTT.

In this sample, this clonotype turned up many times. J is TRBJ2-1 and V is TRBV20-1; TRBD2 matches at 11 bases. This CDR3 is built from 14 residues. V was clipped by 6 bases and J by 10 bases; unmatched bases: 11. Germline V gene sequence: CDR1 DFQATT, CDR2 SNEGSKA (reference sequence). The CDR3 nucleotides are TGCAGTGCCATAACTAGCGGGGGTAGAGGGGAGCAGTTCTTC. Translated, it gives CSAITSGGRGEQFF.

This clonotype was seen many times. The chain has TRBV11-2 and TRBJ2-1; no clear D gene. Germline loops: CDR1 SGHAT, CDR2 FQNNGV. This CDR3 comprises 17 residues. Deletions cut 1 base from V and 1 base from J, with 14 bases between. The CDR3 DNA reads as TGTGCCAGCAGCTTAGGGTCCTCACCCAAGTCCTACAATGAGCAGTTCTTC. Encoded protein: CASSLGSSPKSYNEQFF. The variable domain in full, completed from reference TRBV11-2 and TRBJ2-1, reads EAGVAQSPRYKIIEKRQSVAFWCNPISGHATLYWYQQILGQGPKLLIQFQNNGVVDDSQLPKDRFSAERLKGVDSTLKIQPAKLEDSAVYLCASSLGSSPKSYNEQFFGPGTRLTVL.

This clonotype was observed a handful of times. The chain has TRBV7-2 and TRBJ2-1, with D perhaps TRBD2 (6 bases). V lost 8 bases and J 4 bases, leaving 18 bases between the germline ends. The CDR3 length is 15 residues. Germline V gene lookup returns CDR1 SGHTA and CDR2 FQGNSA. The CDR3 sequence: CASGPLGGYYNEQFF. The CDR3, as DNA: TGTGCCAGCGGACCCCTTGGGGGGTATTACAATGAGCAGTTCTTC.

This clonotype was found many times. The chain recombines TRBV6-2 or TRBV6-3 with TRBJ1-5, with TRBD1 identical over 9 bases. This CDR3 has 13 residues. Germline-derived CDR1 and CDR2 are MNHEY and SVGEGT. After removal of 6 bases from V and 7 bases from J, the junction contained 4 bases not matched to a gene. CDR3 sequence reads: CASRGGQGQPQHF. The CDR3 nucleotides are TGTGCCAGCAGGGGAGGACAGGGGCAGCCCCAGCATTTT.

The chain combines TRBV15 with TRBJ2-7; D remains ambiguous. Germline CDR1 and CDR2: LNHNV and YYDKDF (reference sequence). Between the trimmed V and J ends, which lost 0 bases and 0 bases, there was a span of 6 bases. CDR3 length: 14 residues. CDR3 nucleotides: TGTGCCACCAGCAGAGATAGGGACTCCTACGAGCAGTACTTC. Translating it yields CATSRDRDSYEQYF.

This clonotype appeared many times. J is TRBJ2-1 and V is TRBV27; D might be TRBD1 or TRBD2, each matching 5 bases. V lost 5 bases and J 2 bases, leaving 10 bases between the germline ends. This CDR3 comprises 14 residues. Germline V gene lookup returns CDR1 MNHEY and CDR2 SMNVEV (reference sequence). CDR3 nucleotides: TGTGCCAGCAGTCAAAGGGGACCCTACAATGAGCAGTTCTTC. Its protein is CASSQRGPYNEQFF.

At least ten counts were recorded for this clonotype. This chain uses TRBV30 with TRBJ2-1; possibly TRBD2 for D (5 bases). The germline CDR1 and CDR2 sequences are GTSNPN and SVGIG (reference sequence). V was trimmed by 7 bases and J by 7 bases, leaving 17 bases between them. This CDR3 is 13 amino acids long. The CDR3 is CASTGIGDNEQFF. In nucleotides, the CDR3 is TGTGCCTCCACCGGGATAGGAGATAATGAGCAGTTCTTC. Full variable domain (rest looked up from reference TRBV30 and TRBJ2-1): SQTIHQWPATLVQPVGSPLSLECTVEGTSNPNLYWYRQAAGRGLQLLFYSVGIGQISSEVPQNLSASRPQDRQFILSSKKLLLSDSGFYLCASTGIGDNEQFFGPGTRLTVL.

This clonotype appeared many times. The V and J genes are TRBV5-1 and TRBJ2-7; 8 positions match TRBD2. Germline V lookup: CDR1 SGHRS, CDR2 YFSETQ. With V trimmed by 5 bases and J by 5 bases, 24 bases remained unmatched. The CDR3 has 19 residues. The CDR3 loop is CASRMGSPLSGGTPNEQYF. The CDR3, as DNA: TGCGCCAGCAGGATGGGAAGTCCCCTCTCGGGAGGGACGCCTAACGAGCAGTACTTC.

This clonotype turned up a few times. The chain uses TRBV6-5 and TRBJ2-1; no firm D call. The V and J ends lost 2 bases and 6 bases respectively, with 5 bases between them. The germline CDR1 and CDR2 sequences are MNHEY and SVGAGI. CDR3 size: 12 residues. As DNA, the CDR3 is TGTGCCAGCAGTTACACGAGCAATGAGCAGTTCTTC. This sequence encodes CASSYTSNEQFF.

V and J are TRBV19 and TRBJ2-2; TRBD1 might be the D (7 bases). With 1 base removed from V and 2 bases from J, the gap between germline ends came to 20 bases. The germline gives CDR1 LNHDA, CDR2 SQIVND (reference sequence). This CDR3 contains 19 residues. The CDR3 reads CASSIGNRKTGTNTGELFF. The CDR3 coding sequence is TGTGCCAGTAGTATAGGTAATAGGAAGACAGGGACTAACACCGGGGAGCTGTTTTTT.

This clonotype was seen many times. The rearrangement joins TRBV6-1 to TRBJ2-7; D call uncertain. The germline V gene has CDR1 MNHNS and CDR2 SASEGT. This CDR3 has 11 residues. V was pared by 7 bases and J by 3 bases, with 7 bases between. In DNA, the CDR3 is TGTGCCAGCAAACAGCTCTACGAGCAGTACTTC. Translated, it gives CASKQLYEQYF.

The chain recombines TRBV29-1 with TRBJ2-7; possibly TRBD1 or TRBD2 for D (5 bases each). The CDR3 totals 14 residues. CDR1 SQVTM and CDR2 ANQGSEA come from the germline V gene. The V gene lost 4 bases and the J gene lost 2 bases, with 15 bases spanning the gap. The CDR3 coding sequence is TGCAGCGTTGGGTATGGGACGGATGCCTACGAGCAGTACTTC. This sequence encodes CSVGYGTDAYEQYF.

This clonotype was recorded a few times. This chain uses TRBV5-1 with TRBJ1-2; 9 positions agree with TRBD1. With 1 base clipped from V and 6 bases from J, the junction kept 4 bases outside the gene matches. CDR3 length: 14 residues. Germline CDR1 SGHRS, CDR2 YFSETQ. CDR3 bases: TGCGCCAGCAGCTTGCGGACAGGGGAGAATGGCTACACCTTC. Protein product: CASSLRTGENGYTF.

This clonotype was counted many times. V and J are TRBV2 and TRBJ2-3; no reliable D call. Germline CDR1 SNHLY, CDR2 FYNNEI. The CDR3 is 15 residues long. V lost 1 base to trimming and J lost 0 bases, with 8 bases between them. The CDR3 DNA follows: TGTGCCAGCAGTGAAGGGACGATCAGCACAGATACGCAGTATTTT. It yields the protein CASSEGTISTDTQYF. The variable domain in full, completed from reference TRBV2 and TRBJ2-3, reads EPEVTQTPSHQVTQMGQEVILRCVPISNHLYFYWYRQILGQKVEFLVSFYNNEISEKSEIFDDQFSVERPDGSNFTLKIRSTKLEDSAMYFCASSEGTISTDTQYFGPGTRLTVL.